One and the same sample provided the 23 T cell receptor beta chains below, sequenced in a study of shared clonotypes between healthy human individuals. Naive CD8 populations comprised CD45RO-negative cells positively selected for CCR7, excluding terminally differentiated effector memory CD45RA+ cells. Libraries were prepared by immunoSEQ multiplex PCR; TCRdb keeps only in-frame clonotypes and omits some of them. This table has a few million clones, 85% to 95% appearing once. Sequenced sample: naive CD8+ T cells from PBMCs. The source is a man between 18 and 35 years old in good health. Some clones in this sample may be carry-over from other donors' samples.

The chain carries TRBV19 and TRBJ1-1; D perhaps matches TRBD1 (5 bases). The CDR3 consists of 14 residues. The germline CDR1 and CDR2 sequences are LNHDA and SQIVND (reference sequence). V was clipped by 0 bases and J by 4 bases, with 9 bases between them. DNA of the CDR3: TGTGCCAGTAGTATAGAGGGGGTTATCACTGAAGCTTTCTTT. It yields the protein CASSIEGVITEAFF.

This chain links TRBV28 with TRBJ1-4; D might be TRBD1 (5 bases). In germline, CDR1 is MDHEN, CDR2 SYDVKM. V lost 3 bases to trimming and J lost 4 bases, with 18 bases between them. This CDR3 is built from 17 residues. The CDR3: CASSFTGSQADNEKLFF. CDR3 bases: TGTGCCAGCAGTTTTACCGGGTCACAGGCTGATAATGAAAAACTGTTTTTT. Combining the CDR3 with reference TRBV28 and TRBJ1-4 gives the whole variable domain DVKVTQSSRYLVKRTGEKVFLECVQDMDHENMFWYRQDPGLGLRLIYFSYDVKMKEKGDIPEGYSVSREKKERFSLILESASTNQTSMYLCASSFTGSQADNEKLFFGSGTQLSVL.

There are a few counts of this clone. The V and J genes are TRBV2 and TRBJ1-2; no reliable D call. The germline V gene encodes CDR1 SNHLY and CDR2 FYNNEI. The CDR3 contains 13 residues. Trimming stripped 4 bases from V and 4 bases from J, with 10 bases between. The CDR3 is CASSAVAAYGYTF. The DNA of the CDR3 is TGTGCCAGCAGTGCCGTAGCAGCCTATGGCTACACCTTC.

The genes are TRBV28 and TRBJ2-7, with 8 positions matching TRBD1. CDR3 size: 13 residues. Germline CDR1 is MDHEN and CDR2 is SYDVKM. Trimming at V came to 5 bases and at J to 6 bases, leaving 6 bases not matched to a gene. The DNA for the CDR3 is TGTGCCAGCAGTGTCTCAGGGGGCGTCGAGCAGTACTTC. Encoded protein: CASSVSGGVEQYF. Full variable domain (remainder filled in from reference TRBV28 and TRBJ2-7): DVKVTQSSRYLVKRTGEKVFLECVQDMDHENMFWYRQDPGLGLRLIYFSYDVKMKEKGDIPEGYSVSREKKERFSLILESASTNQTSMYLCASSVSGGVEQYFGPGTRLTVT.

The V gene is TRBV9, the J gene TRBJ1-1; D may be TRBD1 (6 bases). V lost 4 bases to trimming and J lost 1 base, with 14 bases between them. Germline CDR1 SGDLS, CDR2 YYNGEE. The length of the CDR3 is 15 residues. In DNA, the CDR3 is TGTGCCAGCAGCCCGAGCCGGGGGGCGAACACTGAAGCTTTCTTT. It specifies CASSPSRGANTEAFF.

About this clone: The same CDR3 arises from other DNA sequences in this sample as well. As DNA, the CDR3 is TGTGCCAGCAGCCTCGATGGGGGGTACGAGCAGTACTTC. This gives the protein CASSLDGGYEQYF. The gene calls are TRBV7-8 and TRBJ2-7; D is perhaps TRBD2 (6 bases). Germline loops: CDR1 SGHVS, CDR2 FQNEAQ. The CDR3 contains 13 residues. The V gene lost 5 bases and the J gene lost 4 bases, with 12 bases spanning the gap. Together with reference TRBV7-8 and TRBJ2-7, the CDR3 gives the full variable domain: GAGVSQSPRYKVAKRGQDVALRCDPISGHVSLFWYQQALGQGPEFLTYFQNEAQLDKSGLPSDRFFAERPEGSVSTLKIQRTQQEDSAVYLCASSLDGGYEQYFGPGTRLTVT.

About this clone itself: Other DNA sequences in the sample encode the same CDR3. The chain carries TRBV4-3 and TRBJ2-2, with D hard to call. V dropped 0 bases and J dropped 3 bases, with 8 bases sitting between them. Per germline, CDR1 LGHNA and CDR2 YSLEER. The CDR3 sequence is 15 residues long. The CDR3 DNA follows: TGCGCCAGCAGCCAAGATCGAAGATACACCGGGGAGCTGTTTTTT. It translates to CASSQDRRYTGELFF.

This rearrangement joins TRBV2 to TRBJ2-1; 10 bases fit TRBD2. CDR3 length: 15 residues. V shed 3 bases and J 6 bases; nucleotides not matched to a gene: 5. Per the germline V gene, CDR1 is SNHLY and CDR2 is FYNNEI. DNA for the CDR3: TGTGCCAGCAGTGATCCAGCGGGAGGGGGCAATGAGCAGTTCTTC. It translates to CASSDPAGGGNEQFF. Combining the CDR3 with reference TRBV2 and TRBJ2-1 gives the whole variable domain EPEVTQTPSHQVTQMGQEVILRCVPISNHLYFYWYRQILGQKVEFLVSFYNNEISEKSEIFDDQFSVERPDGSNFTLKIRSTKLEDSAMYFCASSDPAGGGNEQFFGPGTRLTVL.

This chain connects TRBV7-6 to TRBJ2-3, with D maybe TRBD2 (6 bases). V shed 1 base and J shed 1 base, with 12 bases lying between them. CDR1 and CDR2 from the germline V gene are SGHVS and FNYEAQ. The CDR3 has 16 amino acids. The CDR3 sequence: CASSLVFGGGTDTQYF. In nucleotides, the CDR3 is TGTGCCAGCAGCTTAGTGTTCGGAGGGGGCACAGATACGCAGTATTTT.

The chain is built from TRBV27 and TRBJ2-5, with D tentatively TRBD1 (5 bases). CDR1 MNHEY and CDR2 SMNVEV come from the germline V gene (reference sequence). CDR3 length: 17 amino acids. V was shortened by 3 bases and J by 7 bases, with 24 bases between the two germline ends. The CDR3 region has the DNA TGTGCCAGCAGTTTGAGCAGGGCGGATGATCTTAGCCGGACCCAGTACTTC. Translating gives CASSLSRADDLSRTQYF.

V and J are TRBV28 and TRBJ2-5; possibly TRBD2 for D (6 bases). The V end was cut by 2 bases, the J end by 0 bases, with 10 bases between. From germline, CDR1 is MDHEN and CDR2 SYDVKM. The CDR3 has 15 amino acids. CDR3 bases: TGTGCCAGCAGTTTAGGAGGGTCGTACCAAGAGACCCAGTACTTC. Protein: CASSLGGSYQETQYF.

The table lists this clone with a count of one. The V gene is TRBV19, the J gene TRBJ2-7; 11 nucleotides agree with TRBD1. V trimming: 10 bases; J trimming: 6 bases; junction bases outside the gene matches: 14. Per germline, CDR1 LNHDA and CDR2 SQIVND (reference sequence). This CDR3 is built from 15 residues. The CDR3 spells CATKKRDRGGAEQYF. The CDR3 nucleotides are TGTGCCACAAAAAAACGGGACAGGGGGGGCGCCGAGCAGTACTTC.

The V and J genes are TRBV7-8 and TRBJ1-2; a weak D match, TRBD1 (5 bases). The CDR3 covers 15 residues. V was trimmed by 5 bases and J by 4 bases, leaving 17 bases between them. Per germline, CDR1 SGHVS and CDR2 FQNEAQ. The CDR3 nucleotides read TGTGCCAGCAGCCACGGGGATGGGGACCCCTATGGCTACACCTTC. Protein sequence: CASSHGDGDPYGYTF.

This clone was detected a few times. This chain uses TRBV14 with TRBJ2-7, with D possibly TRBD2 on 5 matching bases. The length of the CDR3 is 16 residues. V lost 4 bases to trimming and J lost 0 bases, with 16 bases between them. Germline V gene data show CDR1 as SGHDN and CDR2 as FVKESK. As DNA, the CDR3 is TGTGCCAGCAGCCCTAGCTCCCGGTACCCCTCCTACGAGCAGTACTTC. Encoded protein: CASSPSSRYPSYEQYF.

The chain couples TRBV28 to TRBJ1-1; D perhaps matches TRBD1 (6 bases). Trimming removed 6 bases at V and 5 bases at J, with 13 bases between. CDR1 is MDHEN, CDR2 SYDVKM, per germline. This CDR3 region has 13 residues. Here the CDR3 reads CASSFTGTTEAFF. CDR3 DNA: TGTGCCAGCAGCTTCACAGGGACGACTGAAGCTTTCTTT.

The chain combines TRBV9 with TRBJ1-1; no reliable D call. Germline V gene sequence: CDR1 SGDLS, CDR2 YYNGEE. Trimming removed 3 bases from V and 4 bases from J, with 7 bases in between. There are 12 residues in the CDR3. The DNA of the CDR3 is TGTGCCAGCAGCGCTTATGGCACTGAAGCTTTCTTT. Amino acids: CASSAYGTEAFF.

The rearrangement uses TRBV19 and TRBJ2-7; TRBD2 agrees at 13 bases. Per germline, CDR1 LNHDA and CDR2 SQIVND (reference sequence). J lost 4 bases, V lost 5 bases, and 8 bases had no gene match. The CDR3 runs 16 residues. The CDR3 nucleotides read TGTGCCAGTAGTCCTCGGACTAGCGGGAGACCGTACGAGCAGTACTTC. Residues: CASSPRTSGRPYEQYF. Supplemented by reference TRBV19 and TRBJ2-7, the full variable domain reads DGGITQSPKYLFRKEGQNVTLSCEQNLNHDAMYWYRQDPGQGLRLIYYSQIVNDFQKGDIAEGYSVSREKKESFPLTVTSAQKNPTAFYLCASSPRTSGRPYEQYFGPGTRLTVT.

The DNA for the CDR3 is TGTGCCAGCAGTTTATCAGTGCGCGGGACAGGGGACGGGGAGACCCAGTACTTC. Translated: CASSLSVRGTGDGETQYF. The genes are TRBV27 and TRBJ2-5; 10 positions match TRBD1. CDR1 MNHEY and CDR2 SMNVEV come from the germline V gene (reference sequence). The ends lost 0 bases at V and 5 bases at J; junction bases unmatched: 12. The CDR3 is made up of 18 amino acids.

The CDR3 here is CASSYRGSGANVLTF. CDR3 nucleotides: TGTGCCAGCAGTTACAGGGGCTCTGGGGCCAACGTCCTGACTTTC. The rearrangement joins TRBV6-5 to TRBJ2-6; the D gene is possibly TRBD1 (5 bases). The CDR3 extends over 15 amino acids. V was cut by 2 bases and J by 0 bases, with 5 bases left in between. Germline V gene data show CDR1 as MNHEY and CDR2 as SVGAGI.

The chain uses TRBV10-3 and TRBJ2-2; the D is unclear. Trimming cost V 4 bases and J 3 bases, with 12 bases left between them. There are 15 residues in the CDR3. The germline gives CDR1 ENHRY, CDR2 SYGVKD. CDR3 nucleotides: TGTGCCATCAGTGGGGGATTTGGGGACACCGGGGAGCTGTTTTTT. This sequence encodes CAISGGFGDTGELFF.

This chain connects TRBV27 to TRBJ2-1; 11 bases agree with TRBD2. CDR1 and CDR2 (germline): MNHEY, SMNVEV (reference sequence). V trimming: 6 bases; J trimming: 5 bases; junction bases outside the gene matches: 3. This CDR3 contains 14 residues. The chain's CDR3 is CASSGLAGNNEQFF. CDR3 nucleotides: TGTGCCAGCAGCGGACTAGCGGGCAACAATGAGCAGTTCTTC.

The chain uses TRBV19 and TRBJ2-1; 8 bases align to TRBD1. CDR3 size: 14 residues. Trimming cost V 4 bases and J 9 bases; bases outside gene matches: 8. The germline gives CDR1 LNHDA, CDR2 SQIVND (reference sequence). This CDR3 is CASSTYDRGSEQFF. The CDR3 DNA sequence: TGTGCCAGTAGTACTTATGACAGGGGAAGTGAGCAGTTCTTC.

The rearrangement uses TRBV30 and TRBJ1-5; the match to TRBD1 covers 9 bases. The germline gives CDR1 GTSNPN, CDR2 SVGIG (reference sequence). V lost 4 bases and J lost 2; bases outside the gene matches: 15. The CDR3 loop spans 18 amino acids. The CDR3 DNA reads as TGTGCCTGGACCACGGGACAGGGAATCCCGGGGCGCAATCAGCCCCAGCATTTT. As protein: CAWTTGQGIPGRNQPQHF.